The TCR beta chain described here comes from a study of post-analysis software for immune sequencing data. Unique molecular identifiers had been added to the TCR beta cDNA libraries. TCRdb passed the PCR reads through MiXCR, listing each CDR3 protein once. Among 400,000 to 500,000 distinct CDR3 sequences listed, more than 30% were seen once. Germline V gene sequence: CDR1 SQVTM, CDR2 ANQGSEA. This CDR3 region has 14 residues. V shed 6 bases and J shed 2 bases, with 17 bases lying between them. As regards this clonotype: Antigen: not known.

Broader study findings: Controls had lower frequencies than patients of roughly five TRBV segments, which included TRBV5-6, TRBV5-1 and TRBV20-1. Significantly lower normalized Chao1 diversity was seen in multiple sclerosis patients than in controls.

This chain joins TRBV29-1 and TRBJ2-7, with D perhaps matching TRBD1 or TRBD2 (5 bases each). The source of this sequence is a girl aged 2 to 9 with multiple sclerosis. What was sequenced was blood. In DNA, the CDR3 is TGCAGCGTCCCCGGGACCTCGGGGCCCTACGAGCAGTACTTC. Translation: CSVPGTSGPYEQYF.